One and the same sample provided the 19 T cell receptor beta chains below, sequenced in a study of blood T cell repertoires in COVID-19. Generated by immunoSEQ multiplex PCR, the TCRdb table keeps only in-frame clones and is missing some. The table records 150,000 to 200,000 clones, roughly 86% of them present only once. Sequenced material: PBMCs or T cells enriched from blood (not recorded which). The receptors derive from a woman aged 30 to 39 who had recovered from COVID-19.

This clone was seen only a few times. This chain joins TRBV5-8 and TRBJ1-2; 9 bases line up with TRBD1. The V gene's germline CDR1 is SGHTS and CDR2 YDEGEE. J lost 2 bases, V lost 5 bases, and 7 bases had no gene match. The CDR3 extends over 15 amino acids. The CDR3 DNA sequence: TGTGCCAGCAGTAGCGGACAGGGGACCAACTATGGCTACACCTTC. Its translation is CASSSGQGTNYGYTF.

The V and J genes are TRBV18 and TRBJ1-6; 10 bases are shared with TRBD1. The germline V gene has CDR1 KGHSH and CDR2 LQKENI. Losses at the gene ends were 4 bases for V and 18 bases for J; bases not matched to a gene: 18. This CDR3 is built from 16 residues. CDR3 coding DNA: TGTGCCAGCTCACAAAATGCCGGGACAGGGGATTCGCCGCCCCACTTT. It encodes CASSQNAGTGDSPPHF.

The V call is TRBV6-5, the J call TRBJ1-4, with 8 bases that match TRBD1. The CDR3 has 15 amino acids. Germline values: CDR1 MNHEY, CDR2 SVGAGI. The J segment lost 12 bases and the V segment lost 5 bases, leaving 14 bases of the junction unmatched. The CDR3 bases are TGTGCCAGCAGTATAGACAGGGGCCACCTGGGAGAACTGTTTTTT. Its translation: CASSIDRGHLGELFF.

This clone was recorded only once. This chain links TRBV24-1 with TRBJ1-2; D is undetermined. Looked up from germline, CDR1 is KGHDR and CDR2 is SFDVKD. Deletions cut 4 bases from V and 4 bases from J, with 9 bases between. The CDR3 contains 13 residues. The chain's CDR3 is CATSDPGAYGYTF. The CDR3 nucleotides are TGTGCCACCAGTGACCCCGGTGCCTATGGCTACACCTTC.

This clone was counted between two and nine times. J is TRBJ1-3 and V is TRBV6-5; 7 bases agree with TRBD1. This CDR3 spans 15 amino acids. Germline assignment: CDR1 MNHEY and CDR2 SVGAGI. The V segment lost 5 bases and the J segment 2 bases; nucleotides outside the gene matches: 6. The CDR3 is CASSRQGLTGNTIYF. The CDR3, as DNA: TGTGCCAGCAGTAGACAGGGACTCACTGGAAACACCATATATTTT.

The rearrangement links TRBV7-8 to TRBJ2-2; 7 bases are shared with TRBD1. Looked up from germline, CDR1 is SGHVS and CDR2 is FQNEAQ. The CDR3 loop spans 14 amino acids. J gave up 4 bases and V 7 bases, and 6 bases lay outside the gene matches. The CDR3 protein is CASKSRGITGELFF. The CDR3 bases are TGTGCCAGCAAATCCAGGGGGATCACCGGGGAGCTGTTTTTT.

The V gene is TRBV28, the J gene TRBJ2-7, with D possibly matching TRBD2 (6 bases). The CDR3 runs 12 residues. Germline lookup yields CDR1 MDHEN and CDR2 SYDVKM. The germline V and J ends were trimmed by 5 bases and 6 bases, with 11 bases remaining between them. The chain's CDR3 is CASSPLASEQYF. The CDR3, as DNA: TGTGCCAGCAGTCCCCTAGCGAGCGAGCAGTACTTC. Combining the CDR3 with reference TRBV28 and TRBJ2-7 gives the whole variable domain DVKVTQSSRYLVKRTGEKVFLECVQDMDHENMFWYRQDPGLGLRLIYFSYDVKMKEKGDIPEGYSVSREKKERFSLILESASTNQTSMYLCASSPLASEQYFGPGTRLTVT.

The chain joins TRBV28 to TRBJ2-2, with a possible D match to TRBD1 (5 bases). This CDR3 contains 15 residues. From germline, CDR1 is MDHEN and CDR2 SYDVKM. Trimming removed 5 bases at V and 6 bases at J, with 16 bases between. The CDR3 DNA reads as TGTGCCAGCAGTCCCCTGGTTGGGGCCCCCGGGGAGCTGTTTTTT. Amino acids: CASSPLVGAPGELFF.

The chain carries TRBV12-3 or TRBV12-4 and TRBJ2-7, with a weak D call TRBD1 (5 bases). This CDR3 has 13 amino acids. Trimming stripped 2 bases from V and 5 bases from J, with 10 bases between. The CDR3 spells CASSLRGYNEQYF. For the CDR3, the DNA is TGTGCCAGCAGTTTAAGGGGTTACAACGAGCAGTACTTC.

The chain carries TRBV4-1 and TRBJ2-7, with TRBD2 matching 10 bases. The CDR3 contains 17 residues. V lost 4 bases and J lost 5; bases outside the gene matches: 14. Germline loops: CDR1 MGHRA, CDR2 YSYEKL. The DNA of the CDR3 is TGCGCCAGCAGCCCGGGAGGACTAGCGGATAAAGCAAACGAGCAGTACTTC. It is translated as CASSPGGLADKANEQYF.

CDR3 residues: CASSDRDRGPNQPQHF. The CDR3 DNA reads TGCGCCAGCAGCGACCGGGACAGGGGGCCGAATCAGCCCCAGCATTTT. J is TRBJ1-5 and V is TRBV5-1, with 12 bases that match TRBD1. Per the germline V gene, CDR1 is SGHRS and CDR2 is YFSETQ. CDR3 length equals 16 residues. Losses at the gene ends were 4 bases for V and 4 bases for J; bases not matched to a gene: 6.

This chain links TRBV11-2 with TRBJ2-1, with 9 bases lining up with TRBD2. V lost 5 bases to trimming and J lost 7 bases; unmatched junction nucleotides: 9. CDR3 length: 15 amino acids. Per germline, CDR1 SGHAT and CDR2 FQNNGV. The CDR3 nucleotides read TGTGCCAGCAGCCGAGGGCGGGAGGGCCCAAATGAGCAGTTCTTC. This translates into CASSRGREGPNEQFF.

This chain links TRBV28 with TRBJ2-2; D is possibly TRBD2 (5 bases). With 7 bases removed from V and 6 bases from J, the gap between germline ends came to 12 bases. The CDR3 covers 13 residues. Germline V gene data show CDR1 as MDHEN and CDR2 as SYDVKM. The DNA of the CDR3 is TGTGCCAGCAATGAGGGAAGGGCCGGGGAGCTGTTTTTT. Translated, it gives CASNEGRAGELFF.

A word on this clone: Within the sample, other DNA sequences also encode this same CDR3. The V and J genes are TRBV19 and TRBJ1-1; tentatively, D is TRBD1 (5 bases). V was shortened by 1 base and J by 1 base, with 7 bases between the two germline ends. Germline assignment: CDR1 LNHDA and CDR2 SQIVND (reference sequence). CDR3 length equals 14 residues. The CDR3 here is CASSIGGANTEAFF. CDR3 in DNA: TGTGCCAGTAGTATAGGGGGCGCGAACACTGAAGCTTTCTTT. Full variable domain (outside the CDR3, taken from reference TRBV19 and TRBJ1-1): DGGITQSPKYLFRKEGQNVTLSCEQNLNHDAMYWYRQDPGQGLRLIYYSQIVNDFQKGDIAEGYSVSREKKESFPLTVTSAQKNPTAFYLCASSIGGANTEAFFGQGTRLTVV.

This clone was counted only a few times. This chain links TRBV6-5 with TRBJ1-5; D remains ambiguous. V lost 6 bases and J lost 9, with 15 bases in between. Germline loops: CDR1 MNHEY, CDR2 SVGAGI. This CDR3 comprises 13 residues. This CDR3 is CASRSSAPGPQHF. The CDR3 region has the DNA TGTGCCAGCAGATCGTCAGCCCCAGGGCCCCAGCATTTT.

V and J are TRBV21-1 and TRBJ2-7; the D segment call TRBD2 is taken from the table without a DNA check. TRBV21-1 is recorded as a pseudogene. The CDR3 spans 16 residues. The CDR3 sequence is CASSKVRTNTRYEQYF. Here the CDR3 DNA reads TGTGCCAGCAGCAAAGTAAGGACTAATACCCGATACGAGCAGTACTTC.

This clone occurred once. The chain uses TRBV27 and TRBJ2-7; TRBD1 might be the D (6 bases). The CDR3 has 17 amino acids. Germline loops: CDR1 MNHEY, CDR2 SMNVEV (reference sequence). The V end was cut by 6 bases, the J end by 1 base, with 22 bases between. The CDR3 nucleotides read TGTGCCAGCAGCAACCACCCAACAGGGTTCTTATCCTACGAGCAGTACTTC. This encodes CASSNHPTGFLSYEQYF.

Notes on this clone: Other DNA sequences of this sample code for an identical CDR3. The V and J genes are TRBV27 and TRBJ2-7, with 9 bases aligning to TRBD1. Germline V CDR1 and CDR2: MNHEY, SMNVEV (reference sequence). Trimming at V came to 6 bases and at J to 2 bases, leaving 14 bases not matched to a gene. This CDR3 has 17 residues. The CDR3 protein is CASSPGQGGSGAYEQYF. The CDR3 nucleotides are TGTGCCAGCAGCCCGGGACAGGGAGGTAGCGGCGCCTACGAGCAGTACTTC.

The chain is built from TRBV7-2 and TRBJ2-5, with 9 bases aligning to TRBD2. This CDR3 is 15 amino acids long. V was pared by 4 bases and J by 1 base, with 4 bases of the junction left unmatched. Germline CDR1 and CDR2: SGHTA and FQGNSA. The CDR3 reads CASSWTSALQETQYF. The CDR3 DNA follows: TGTGCCAGCAGCTGGACTAGCGCCCTCCAAGAGACCCAGTACTTC. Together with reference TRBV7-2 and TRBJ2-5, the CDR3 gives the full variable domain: GAGVSQSPSNKVTEKGKDVELRCDPISGHTALYWYRQSLGQGLEFLIYFQGNSAPDKSGLPSDRFSAERTGGSVSTLTIQRTQQEDSAVYLCASSWTSALQETQYFGPGTRLLVL.